The 20 T cell receptor beta chains below were found in one sample sequenced in a study of identical twins. TCRdb re-derived calls from the 5' RACE reads in MiXCR, one entry per CDR3 protein. The table includes roughly 720,000 distinct CDR3 sequences, approximately 18% detected once. In addition, the sample was reused for a study of T cells expressing NK-cell markers.

Sequencing used PBMCs. The source is a woman younger than 30 in good health.

The table lists this clonotype with a few counts. The CDR3 sequence: CASSPPAGGVHNEQFF. DNA of the CDR3: TGTGCCAGCAGTCCCCCAGCGGGAGGGGTGCACAATGAGCAGTTCTTC. V and J are TRBV12-3 or TRBV12-4 and TRBJ2-1; 10 bases are shared with TRBD2. V lost 5 bases and J lost 5; bases outside the gene matches: 9. The CDR3 is made up of 16 amino acids.

This clonotype occurred a few times. The V gene is TRBV6-5, the J gene TRBJ2-2; possibly TRBD1 for D (5 bases). Germline lookup yields CDR1 MNHEY and CDR2 SVGAGI. V lost 2 bases to trimming and J lost 4 bases, with 14 bases between them. CDR3 length: 16 residues. The CDR3 sequence: CASSYRTTDSTGELFF. The CDR3, as DNA: TGTGCCAGCAGTTACCGGACAACGGATAGCACCGGGGAGCTGTTTTTT.

This sequence joins TRBV5-4 and TRBJ1-1, with D uncertain. Trimming shortened V by 4 bases and J by 3 bases, and 13 bases separated the two germline ends. This CDR3 has 14 residues. Germline V gene lookup returns CDR1 SGHNT and CDR2 YYREEE (reference sequence). CDR3 in DNA: TGTGCCAGCAGCCCGCGAATAGAGTACACTGAAGCTTTCTTT. This sequence encodes CASSPRIEYTEAFF. Full variable domain (outside the CDR3, taken from reference TRBV5-4 and TRBJ1-1): ETGVTQSPTHLIKTRGQQVTLRCSSQSGHNTVSWYQQALGQGPQFIFQYYREEENGRGNFPPRFSGLQFPNYSSELNVNALELDDSALYLCASSPRIEYTEAFFGQGTRLTVV.

The J gene is TRBJ1-1, the V gene TRBV7-3; D unclear. V was clipped by 0 bases and J by 4 bases, with 21 bases between them. Germline loops: CDR1 SGHTA, CDR2 FQGTGA. There are 18 residues in the CDR3. The DNA for the CDR3 is TGTGCCAGCAGCTTAACGGTCCGTGGGTCGGATAGGGTCACTGAAGCTTTCTTT. This sequence encodes CASSLTVRGSDRVTEAFF.

J is TRBJ2-7 and V is TRBV3-1; D possibly matches TRBD1 or TRBD2 (5 bases each). There are 16 residues in the CDR3. V lost 1 base and J 0 bases, leaving 13 bases between the germline ends. Germline lookup yields CDR1 LGHDT and CDR2 YNNKEL (reference sequence). The CDR3 DNA sequence: TGTGCCAGCAGCCAAGCAGAGTGGGGGACCTCCTACGAGCAGTACTTC. This codes for CASSQAEWGTSYEQYF.

The chain employs TRBV6-2 or TRBV6-3 and TRBJ1-4; the match to TRBD1 covers 7 bases. J was trimmed by 3 bases and V by 0 bases; bases with no gene match: 4. The CDR3 consists of 16 residues. Germline V gene data show CDR1 as MNHEY and CDR2 as SVGEGT. For the CDR3, the DNA is TGTGCCAGCAGTTACTCCTCGGGACAGCCTAATGAAAAACTGTTTTTT. The encoded protein is CASSYSSGQPNEKLFF.

A few counts support this clonotype. The chain uses TRBV6-6 and TRBJ2-7; no clear D. This CDR3 is built from 12 residues. Trimming shortened V by 3 bases and J by 5 bases, and 8 bases separated the two germline ends. Germline V gene sequence: CDR1 MNHNY, CDR2 SVGAGI (reference sequence). This chain's CDR3 is CASSYGYNEQYF. DNA of the CDR3: TGTGCCAGCAGTTATGGTTACAACGAGCAGTACTTC.

The genes are TRBV3-1 and TRBJ2-2, with 7 positions matching TRBD2. The CDR3 has 16 amino acids. Trimming took 6 bases from V and 3 from J; bases not matched to a gene: 10. Germline CDR1 is LGHDT and CDR2 is YNNKEL (reference sequence). The CDR3, as DNA: TGTGCCAGCAGGTTGTCTGGCGGGAGATACACCGGGGAGCTGTTTTTT. The encoded protein is CASRLSGGRYTGELFF.

V and J are TRBV7-2 and TRBJ1-4; no firm D call. CDR3 length: 13 amino acids. Germline CDR1 SGHTA, CDR2 FQGNSA. Trimming cost V 5 bases and J 8 bases, with 12 bases left between them. The CDR3, as DNA: TGTGCCAGCAGCCCGGGATTAGGCGAAAAACTGTTTTTT. It specifies CASSPGLGEKLFF.

V is TRBV9 and J is TRBJ2-1, with 9 bases lining up with TRBD1. The CDR3 is made up of 15 amino acids. V shed 3 bases and J 2 bases; nucleotides not matched to a gene: 3. Germline loops: CDR1 SGDLS, CDR2 YYNGEE. Here the CDR3 DNA reads TGTGCCAGCAGCGGTCGGACAGGGGCCTACAATGAGCAGTTCTTC. Protein: CASSGRTGAYNEQFF.

This CDR3 is CSARDPRATGNTIYF. CDR3 in DNA: TGCAGTGCTAGAGATCCGCGAGCAACTGGAAACACCATATATTTT. The chain has TRBV20-1 and TRBJ1-3; the D is unclear. The CDR3 is 15 amino acids. V was pared by 0 bases and J by 2 bases, with 11 bases between. Germline V gene data show CDR1 as DFQATT and CDR2 as SNEGSKA (reference sequence).

This clonotype was recorded many times. CDR3 sequence (DNA): TGTGCCAGCAGTGTGACGAGTAGGTCGGGGAACTATGGCTACACCTTC. Encoded protein: CASSVTSRSGNYGYTF. V and J are TRBV6-1 and TRBJ1-2; no clear D. Germline CDR1 is MNHNS and CDR2 is SASEGT. Trimming pared 4 bases from V and 2 bases from J, leaving 17 bases between. This CDR3 contains 16 residues.

This chain's CDR3 is CASSIPPWGGGADGTDTQYF. CDR3 sequence (DNA): TGTGCCAGCAGTATCCCACCGTGGGGCGGGGGGGCGGACGGCACAGATACGCAGTATTTT. The V and J genes are TRBV28 and TRBJ2-3; 9 bases are shared with TRBD2. This CDR3 contains 20 residues. V shed 5 bases, J shed 1 base, and the junction held 19 bases outside the gene matches. Germline loops: CDR1 MDHEN, CDR2 SYDVKM.

This clonotype was found a few times. V and J are TRBV12-3 or TRBV12-4 and TRBJ1-2, with D unresolved. The CDR3 spans 13 residues. Trimming pared 1 base from V and 4 bases from J, leaving 7 bases between. The CDR3 nucleotides are TGTGCCAGCAGTTTAGGTTCGGGCTATGGCTACACCTTC. This gives the protein CASSLGSGYGYTF.

This clonotype was counted a few times. The rearrangement joins TRBV12-3 or TRBV12-4 to TRBJ1-6; D gene uncertain. The CDR3 totals 12 residues. V dropped 8 bases and J dropped 7 bases, with 9 bases sitting between them. Here the CDR3 DNA reads TGTGCCAGCTTAAGGCCAAATTCACCCCTCCACTTT. Translation: CASLRPNSPLHF.

The chain carries TRBV5-1 and TRBJ2-2; TRBD1 might be the D (5 bases). The CDR3 covers 15 residues. V lost 0 bases and J lost 5, with 11 bases in between. Germline CDR1 reads SGHRS; CDR2 reads YFSETQ. In DNA form, the CDR3 reads TGCGCCAGCAGCTTGGGGCGAAGGGGAACCGGGGAGCTGTTTTTT. Translated: CASSLGRRGTGELFF. The variable domain in full, completed from reference TRBV5-1 and TRBJ2-2, reads KAGVTQTPRYLIKTRGQQVTLSCSPISGHRSVSWYQQTPGQGLQFLFEYFSETQRNKGNFPGRFSGRQFSNSRSEMNVSTLELGDSALYLCASSLGRRGTGELFFGEGSRLTVL.

This clonotype was detected only a few times. The J gene is TRBJ1-5, the V gene TRBV20-1; D remains unclear. Germline values: CDR1 DFQATT, CDR2 SNEGSKA (reference sequence). V lost 0 bases and J 0 bases, leaving 6 bases between the germline ends. The CDR3 is 14 amino acids. This CDR3 is CSARDDASNQPQHF. The CDR3 DNA sequence: TGCAGTGCTAGAGATGACGCTAGCAATCAGCCCCAGCATTTT.

V usage is TRBV6-5 and J usage is TRBJ2-7; D possibly corresponds to TRBD1 (5 bases). Germline assignment: CDR1 MNHEY and CDR2 SVGAGI. There are 14 residues in the CDR3. V was clipped by 2 bases and J by 2 bases, with 10 bases between them. CDR3 nucleotides: TGTGCCAGCAGTTACAGGGGTGTTACCTACGAGCAGTACTTC. Residues: CASSYRGVTYEQYF.

The chain is built from TRBV10-3 and TRBJ2-3; TRBD1 aligns across 7 bases. This CDR3 comprises 15 residues. Germline values: CDR1 ENHRY, CDR2 SYGVKD. V lost 1 base to trimming and J lost 0 bases; unmatched junction nucleotides: 1. As DNA, the CDR3 is TGTGCCATCAGTGAGTGGGGACAGAGCACAGATACGCAGTATTTT. Translating it yields CAISEWGQSTDTQYF.

The chain carries TRBV15 and TRBJ2-4; 7 bases align to TRBD2. The V gene end was trimmed by 0 bases and the J gene end by 0 bases; junction bases not matched to a gene: 5. CDR1 is LNHNV and CDR2 is YYDKDF in the germline V gene (reference sequence). The CDR3 contains 17 residues. The CDR3 is CATSRETSGIAKNIQYF. Written as DNA, the CDR3 is TGTGCCACCAGCAGAGAGACAAGCGGGATAGCCAAAAACATTCAGTACTTC.